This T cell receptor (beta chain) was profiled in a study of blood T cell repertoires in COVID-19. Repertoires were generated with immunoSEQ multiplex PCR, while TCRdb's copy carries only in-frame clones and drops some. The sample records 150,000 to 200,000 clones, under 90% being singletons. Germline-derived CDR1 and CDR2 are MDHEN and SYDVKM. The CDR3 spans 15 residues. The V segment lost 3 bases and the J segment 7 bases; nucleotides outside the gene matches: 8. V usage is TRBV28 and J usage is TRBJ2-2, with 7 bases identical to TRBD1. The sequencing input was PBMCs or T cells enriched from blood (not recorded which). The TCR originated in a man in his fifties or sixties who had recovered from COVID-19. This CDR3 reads CASSFSLGQSGELFF. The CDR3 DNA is TGTGCCAGCAGTTTTTCCCTGGGACAGAGCGGGGAGCTGTTTTTT.